The source of this TCR beta chain is a study of T-cell reconstitution after alpha-beta-depleted transplantation in children. Study observations and caveats: Several patients had high TCRbeta diversity at day 60; it came from surviving recipient T cells and thymic progenitors. Newly produced T cells mostly provided counts and TCRbeta diversity after one year, as hyperexpanded clones declined.

In its sample, this clonotype was seen many times. What it recognizes is unknown. This CDR3 is 12 amino acids long. Between the trimmed V and J ends, which lost 6 bases and 2 bases, there was a span of 7 bases. Germline CDR1 MNHNS, CDR2 SASEGT. Unique molecular identifiers were used in preparing the TCRbeta library. MiXCR was run by TCRdb on the PCR reads, yielding one entry per CDR3 protein. The table includes hundreds of thousands of distinct CDR3 sequences, more than 9% detected once. This clonotype originated in a child aged 2 to 10 with inherited bone marrow failure, due to receive a stem cell transplant. This chain links TRBV6-1 with TRBJ1-2; D unresolved. The sample here was PBMCs, taken before TCRalphabeta/CD19-depleted stem cell transplant. The CDR3 sequence: CASRGDNYGYTF. The CDR3 DNA is TGTGCCAGCAGGGGCGACAACTATGGCTACACCTTC.